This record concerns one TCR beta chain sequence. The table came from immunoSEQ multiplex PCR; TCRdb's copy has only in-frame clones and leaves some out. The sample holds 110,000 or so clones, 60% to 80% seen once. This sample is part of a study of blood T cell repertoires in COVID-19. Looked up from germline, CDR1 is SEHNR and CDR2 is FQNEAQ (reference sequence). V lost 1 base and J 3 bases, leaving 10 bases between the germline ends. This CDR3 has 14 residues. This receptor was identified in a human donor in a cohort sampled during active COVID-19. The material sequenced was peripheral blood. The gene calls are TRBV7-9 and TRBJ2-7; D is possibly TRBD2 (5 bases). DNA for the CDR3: TGTGCCAGCAGCTTAGACGGGGTACTCTACGAGCAGTACTTC. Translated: CASSLDGVLYEQYF.